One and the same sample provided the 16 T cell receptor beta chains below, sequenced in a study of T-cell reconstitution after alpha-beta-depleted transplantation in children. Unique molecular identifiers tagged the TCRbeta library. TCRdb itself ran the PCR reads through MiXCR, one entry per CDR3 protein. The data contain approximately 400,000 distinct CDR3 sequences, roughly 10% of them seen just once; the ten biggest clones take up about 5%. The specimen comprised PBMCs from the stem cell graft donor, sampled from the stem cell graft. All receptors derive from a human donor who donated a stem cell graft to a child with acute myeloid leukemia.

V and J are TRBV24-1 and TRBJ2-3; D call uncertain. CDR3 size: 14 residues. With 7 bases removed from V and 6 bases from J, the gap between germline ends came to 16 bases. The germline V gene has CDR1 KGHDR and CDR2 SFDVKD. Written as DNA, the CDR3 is TGTGCCACCAGCGAGAGTCCCGTCCAGGATACGCAGTATTTT. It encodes CATSESPVQDTQYF.

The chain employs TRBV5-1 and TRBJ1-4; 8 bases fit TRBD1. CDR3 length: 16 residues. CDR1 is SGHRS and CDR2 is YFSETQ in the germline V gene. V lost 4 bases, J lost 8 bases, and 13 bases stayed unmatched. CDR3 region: CASSPMGQEGREKLFF. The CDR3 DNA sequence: TGCGCCAGCAGCCCAATGGGACAGGAGGGAAGAGAAAAACTGTTTTTT.

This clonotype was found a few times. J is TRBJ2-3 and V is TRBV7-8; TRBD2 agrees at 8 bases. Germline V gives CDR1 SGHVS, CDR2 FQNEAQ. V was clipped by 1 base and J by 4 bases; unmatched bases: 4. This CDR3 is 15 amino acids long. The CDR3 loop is CASSLGVAGSDTQYF. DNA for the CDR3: TGTGCCAGCAGCTTAGGGGTAGCGGGGTCAGATACGCAGTATTTT.

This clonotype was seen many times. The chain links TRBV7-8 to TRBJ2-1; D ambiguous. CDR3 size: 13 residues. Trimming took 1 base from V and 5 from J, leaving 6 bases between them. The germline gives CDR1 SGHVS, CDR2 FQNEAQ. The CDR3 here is CASSLVVNNEQFF. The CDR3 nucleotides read TGTGCCAGCAGCTTAGTCGTGAACAATGAGCAGTTCTTC. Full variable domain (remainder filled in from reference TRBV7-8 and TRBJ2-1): GAGVSQSPRYKVAKRGQDVALRCDPISGHVSLFWYQQALGQGPEFLTYFQNEAQLDKSGLPSDRFFAERPEGSVSTLKIQRTQQEDSAVYLCASSLVVNNEQFFGPGTRLTVL.

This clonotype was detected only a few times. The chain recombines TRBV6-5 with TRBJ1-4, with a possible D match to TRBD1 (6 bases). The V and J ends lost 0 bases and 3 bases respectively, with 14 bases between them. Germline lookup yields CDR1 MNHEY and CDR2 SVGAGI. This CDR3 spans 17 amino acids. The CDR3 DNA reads TGTGCCAGCAGTTACTCTCGGTGGGACACCTCTAATGAAAAACTGTTTTTT. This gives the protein CASSYSRWDTSNEKLFF.

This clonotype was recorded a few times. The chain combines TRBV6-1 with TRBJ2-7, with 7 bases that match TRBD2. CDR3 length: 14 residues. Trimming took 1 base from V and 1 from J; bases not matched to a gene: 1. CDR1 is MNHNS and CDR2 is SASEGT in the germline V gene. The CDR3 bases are TGTGCCAGCAGTGAAGGGGGACTATCCTACGAGCAGTACTTC. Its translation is CASSEGGLSYEQYF.

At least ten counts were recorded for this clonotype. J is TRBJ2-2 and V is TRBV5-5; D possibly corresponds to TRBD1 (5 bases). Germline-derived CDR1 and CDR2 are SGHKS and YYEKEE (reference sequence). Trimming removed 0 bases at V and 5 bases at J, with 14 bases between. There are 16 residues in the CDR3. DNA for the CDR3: TGTGCCAGCAGCTTGGCGCTTCAGGGTTGGACCGGGGAGCTGTTTTTT. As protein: CASSLALQGWTGELFF. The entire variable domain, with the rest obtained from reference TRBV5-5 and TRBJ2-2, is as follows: DAGVTQSPTHLIKTRGQQVTLRCSPISGHKSVSWYQQVLGQGPQFIFQYYEKEERGRGNFPDRFSARQFPNYSSELNVNALLLGDSALYLCASSLALQGWTGELFFGEGSRLTVL.

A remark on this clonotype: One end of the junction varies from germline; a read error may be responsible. As DNA, the CDR3 is TGTGCCAGCACTCTGAACCGGGACACCCTGCCTGAGGCTTTT. It yields the protein CASTLNRDTLPEAF. The V call is TRBV6-1, the J call TRBJ1-1, with a tentative D call TRBD1 (6 bases). Germline V gene data show CDR1 as MNHNS and CDR2 as SASEGT. The length of the CDR3 is 14 residues.

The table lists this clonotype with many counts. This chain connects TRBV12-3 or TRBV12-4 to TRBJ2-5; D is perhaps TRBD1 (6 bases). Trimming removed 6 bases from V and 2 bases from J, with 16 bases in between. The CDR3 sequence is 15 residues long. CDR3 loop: CASSRHGTPQETQYF. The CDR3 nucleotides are TGTGCCAGCAGCCGACACGGGACACCACAAGAGACCCAGTACTTC.

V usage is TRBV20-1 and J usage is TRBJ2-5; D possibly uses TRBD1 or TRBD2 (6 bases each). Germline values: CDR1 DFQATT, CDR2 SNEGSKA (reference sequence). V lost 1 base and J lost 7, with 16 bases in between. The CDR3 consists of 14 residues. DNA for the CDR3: TGCAGTGCTAGAGCACAGGGAGGTTGGGGGACCCAGTACTTC. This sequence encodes CSARAQGGWGTQYF.

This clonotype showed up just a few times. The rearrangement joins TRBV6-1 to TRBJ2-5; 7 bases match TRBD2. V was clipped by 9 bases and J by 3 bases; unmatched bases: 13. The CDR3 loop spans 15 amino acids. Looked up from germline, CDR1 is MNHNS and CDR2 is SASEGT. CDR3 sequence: CASGATGGSEETQYF. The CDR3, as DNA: TGTGCCAGTGGCGCTACCGGGGGGTCGGAAGAGACCCAGTACTTC.

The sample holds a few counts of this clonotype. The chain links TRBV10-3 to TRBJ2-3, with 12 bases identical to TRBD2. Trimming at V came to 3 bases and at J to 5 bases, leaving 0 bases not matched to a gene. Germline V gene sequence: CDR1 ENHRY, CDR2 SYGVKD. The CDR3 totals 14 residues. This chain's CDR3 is CAISELAGGDTQYF. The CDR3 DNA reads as TGTGCCATCAGTGAACTAGCGGGAGGAGATACGCAGTATTTT.

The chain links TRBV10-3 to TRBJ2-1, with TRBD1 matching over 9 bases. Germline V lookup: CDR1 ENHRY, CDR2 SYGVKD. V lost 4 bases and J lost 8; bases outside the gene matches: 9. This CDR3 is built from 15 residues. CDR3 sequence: CAISAGTGPSDEQFF. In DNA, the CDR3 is TGTGCCATCAGTGCCGGGACAGGGCCCAGTGATGAGCAGTTCTTC.

DNA of the CDR3: TGTGCCAGCAGTTTAGTGACTAGCGGGAGGGCCAATACGCAGTATTTT. It codes for CASSLVTSGRANTQYF. The gene calls are TRBV27 and TRBJ2-3; 14 positions agree with TRBD2. CDR3 length: 16 amino acids. Germline V gene lookup returns CDR1 MNHEY and CDR2 SMNVEV (reference sequence). V lost 2 bases and J lost 7; bases outside the gene matches: 5.

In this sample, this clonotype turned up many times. CDR3 bases: TGTGCCAGCAGCCACCCAGGACGGGGCAATGAGCAGTTCTTC. It yields the protein CASSHPGRGNEQFF. The chain links TRBV11-3 to TRBJ2-1; a possible D gene is TRBD2 (5 bases). Trimming took 5 bases from V and 6 from J, leaving 14 bases between them. The CDR3 sequence is 14 residues long. Germline V lookup: CDR1 SGHNT, CDR2 YENEEA.

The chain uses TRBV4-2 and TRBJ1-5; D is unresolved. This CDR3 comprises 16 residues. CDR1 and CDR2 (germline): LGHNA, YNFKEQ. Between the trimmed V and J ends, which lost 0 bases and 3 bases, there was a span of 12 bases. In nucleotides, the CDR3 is TGTGCCAGCAGCCAAGAAGTCGGGCAGGACAATCAGCCCCAGCATTTT. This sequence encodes CASSQEVGQDNQPQHF.